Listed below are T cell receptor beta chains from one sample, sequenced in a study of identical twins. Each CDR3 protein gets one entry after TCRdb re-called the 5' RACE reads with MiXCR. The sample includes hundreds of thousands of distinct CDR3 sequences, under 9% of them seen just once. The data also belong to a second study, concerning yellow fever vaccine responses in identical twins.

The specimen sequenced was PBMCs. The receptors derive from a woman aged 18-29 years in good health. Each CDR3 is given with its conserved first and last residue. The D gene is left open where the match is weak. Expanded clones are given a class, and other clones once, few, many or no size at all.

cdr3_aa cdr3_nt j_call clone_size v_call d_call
CASSPPERERNEQFF TGTGCCAGCAGCCCGCCGGAAAGAGAAAGGAATGAGCAGTTCTTC TRBJ2-1 - TRBV11-3 -
CASSLGTGGYNSPLHF TGTGCCAGCAGCTTAGGGACAGGGGGCTATAATTCACCCCTCCACTTT TRBJ1-6 - TRBV7-2 TRBD1
CASSLGTGVYNSPLHF TGTGCCAGCAGTTTAGGGACAGGGGTTTACAATTCACCCCTCCACTTT TRBJ1-6 - TRBV27 TRBD1
CASSFGYETGSPLHF TGTGCCAGCAGTTTTGGCTATGAGACAGGTTCACCCCTCCACTTT TRBJ1-6 - TRBV27 -
CASSLSTGTQYF TGTGCCAGCAGCCTAAGTACGGGGACCCAGTACTTC TRBJ2-5 few TRBV7-8 -
CASSQGGTGALNTEAFF TGTGCCAGCAGCCAAGGTGGGACAGGGGCCCTGAACACTGAAGCTTTCTTT TRBJ1-1 - TRBV4-2 TRBD1
CASSQDGGVLQPQHF TGCGCCAGCAGCCAAGACGGAGGGGTTCTTCAGCCCCAGCATTTT TRBJ1-5 few TRBV4-1 -
CASSHGQGDNEQFF TGTGCCAGTAGTCATGGACAGGGGGACAATGAGCAGTTCTTC TRBJ2-1 - TRBV19 TRBD1
CASRQGGTNEKLFF TGTGCCAGCAGGCAGGGGGGGACTAATGAAAAACTGTTTTTT TRBJ1-4 few TRBV6-1 TRBD1
CASSPWTGGATEAFF TGTGCCAGCAGCCCCTGGACAGGAGGGGCCACTGAAGCTTTCTTT TRBJ1-1 - TRBV3-1 TRBD1
CASSLDSFNTEAFF TGCGCCAGCAGCTTAGACAGCTTTAACACTGAAGCTTTCTTT TRBJ1-1 few TRBV5-1 -
CATQPDRGGTDTQYF TGTGCCACCCAACCCGACAGGGGAGGTACAGATACGCAGTATTTT TRBJ2-3 many TRBV10-3 TRBD1
CASSQVEGHEYF TGCGCCAGCAGCCAAGTTGAGGGTCACGAGTACTTC TRBJ2-7 few TRBV4-1 -
CASSDEGENELGYTF TGTGCCAGCAGTGACGAGGGGGAAAACGAACTCGGCTACACCTTC TRBJ1-2 - TRBV6-4 -
CSARELTRHEQYF TGCAGTGCTAGAGAGCTCACCCGCCACGAGCAGTACTTC TRBJ2-7 - TRBV20-1 -
CASSFDPRGQGIASNQPQHF TGTGCCAGCAGCTTCGACCCAAGGGGACAGGGGATAGCTAGCAATCAGCCCCAGCATTTT TRBJ1-5 - TRBV7-8 TRBD1
CASSPGKTVPNTGELFF TGTGCCAGCAGCCCCGGGAAAACAGTTCCGAACACCGGGGAGCTGTTTTTT TRBJ2-2 many TRBV7-3 -
CASSPGQGPTTQYF TGTGCCAGCAGCCCCGGACAGGGCCCGACCACGCAGTATTTT TRBJ2-3 many TRBV27 TRBD1
CSVGRGSYEQYF TGCAGCGTTGGTCGGGGGAGCTACGAGCAGTACTTC TRBJ2-7 few TRBV29-1 -
CASRQRGQVANYGYTF TGTGCCAGCAGGCAGAGAGGACAGGTAGCTAACTATGGCTACACCTTC TRBJ1-2 few TRBV6-1 TRBD1
CASSFRQGPFYEQYF TGTGCCAGCAGCTTTCGACAGGGACCTTTCTACGAGCAGTACTTC TRBJ2-7 few TRBV7-2 TRBD1
CASSPHRTGNTGELFF TGTGCCAGCAGCCCTCACCGGACAGGGAACACCGGGGAGCTGTTTTTT TRBJ2-2 few TRBV7-2 TRBD1
CSGGGLAGRGKNIQYF TGCAGCGGGGGGGGACTAGCGGGACGAGGCAAAAACATTCAGTACTTC TRBJ2-4 - TRBV29-1 TRBD2
CASKTQGDYQPQHF TGTGCCAGCAAAACTCAGGGGGACTATCAGCCCCAGCATTTT TRBJ1-5 few TRBV6-2/TRBV6-3 TRBD1